The T cell receptor (beta chain) described here comes from a study of Ad26.COV2.S vaccination and SARS-CoV-2 variants. Looking at the study overall: In the COV1001 trial, the donor was in the Ad26.COV2.S arm. Ad26.COV2.S shots went into the muscle once or twice, 56 days apart.

Stated treatment: around 19 received Ad26.COV2.S at low or high dose, single or two shots; roughly 5 received placebo; per-sample allocation not given. At day 63 after the first vaccine or placebo injection, samples were drawn. Only in-frame clones appear in the TCRdb table, and some are missing; sequencing was by immunoSEQ multiplex PCR. The sample lists about 350,000 clones; about 88% were seen once. Remarks on this clone: Its antigen is as yet unknown.

The junction had 6 bases not matched to a gene; V was cut back by 4 bases and J by 2 bases. This CDR3 is built from 16 residues. The germline gives CDR1 SGHTS, CDR2 YDEGEE. Overall study results and limits: Measurements of TCR breadth and depth may have given underestimates of the total T cell responses. Spike-specific TCR breadth was greater in vaccine than placebo recipients.

The source of this sequence is a person aged 18 to 65 who received the Ad26.COV2.S COVID-19 vaccine or a placebo. The sequencing used peripheral blood, collected in a trial of Ad26.COV2.S vaccine versus placebo. The rearrangement joins TRBV5-8 to TRBJ2-3; TRBD2 agrees at 11 bases. CDR3 DNA sequence: TGTGCCAGCAGCCTGGGGACTAGCGGTTTCACAGATACGCAGTATTTT. Protein sequence: CASSLGTSGFTDTQYF.